The 27 T cell receptor beta chains below come from one sample, sequenced in a study of shared clonotypes between healthy human individuals. Some clones are missing from TCRdb's copy, which holds only in-frame ones; the method was immunoSEQ multiplex PCR. The repertoire has about 2 million clones, about 95% of them found once; the top ten carry 0.1% to 0.15%. Sample: naive CD4+ T cells sorted from blood. Noted subset: CD45RA+ positively selected. The receptors come from a man aged 18 to 30 in good health.

The gene calls are TRBV9 and TRBJ2-5, with D perhaps matching TRBD1 (5 bases). V shed 0 bases and J shed 4 bases, with 13 bases lying between them. The CDR3 loop spans 15 amino acids. The V gene's germline CDR1 is SGDLS and CDR2 YYNGEE. CDR3 region: CASSVGGLQGETQYF. The CDR3 nucleotides are TGTGCCAGCAGCGTAGGTGGCCTCCAGGGAGAGACCCAGTACTTC. The whole variable domain, remainder taken from reference TRBV9 and TRBJ2-5, is DSGVTQTPKHLITATGQRVTLRCSPRSGDLSVYWYQQSLDQGLQFLIQYYNGEERAKGNILERFSAQQFPDLHSELNLSSLELGDSALYFCASSVGGLQGETQYFGPGTRLLVL.

The chain joins TRBV5-6 to TRBJ1-2, with unresolved D. Trimming shortened V by 4 bases and J by 4 bases, and 11 bases separated the two germline ends. The CDR3 spans 13 residues. Germline loops: CDR1 SGHDT, CDR2 YYEEEE. Here the CDR3 reads CASSAEGIYGYTF. DNA of the CDR3: TGTGCCAGCAGCGCCGAGGGCATCTATGGCTACACCTTC.

The chain joins TRBV25-1 to TRBJ2-5; the D gene is possibly TRBD2 (6 bases). V was shortened by 7 bases and J by 4 bases, with 13 bases between the two germline ends. The CDR3 has 13 amino acids. Germline assignment: CDR1 MGHDK and CDR2 SYGVNS. The CDR3 reads CASTLAGRETQYF. CDR3 in DNA: TGTGCCAGCACACTCGCGGGGCGAGAGACCCAGTACTTC.

The V gene is TRBV28, the J gene TRBJ2-1; D may be TRBD1 (6 bases). There are 12 residues in the CDR3. CDR1 is MDHEN, CDR2 SYDVKM, per germline. Trimming stripped 6 bases from V and 9 bases from J, with 12 bases between. This chain's CDR3 is CASSGTKPEQFF. The DNA for the CDR3 is TGTGCCAGCAGCGGGACAAAACCTGAGCAGTTCTTC.

The V and J genes are TRBV10-3 and TRBJ2-3, with TRBD1 matching over 8 bases. CDR1 and CDR2 (germline): ENHRY, SYGVKD. J gave up 0 bases and V 3 bases, and 8 bases lay outside the gene matches. The CDR3 runs to 17 residues. As DNA, the CDR3 is TGTGCCATCAGTGACTCCGACAGGGGCGTTAGCACAGATACGCAGTATTTT. Its translation: CAISDSDRGVSTDTQYF.

With regard to this clone: Other DNA sequences in the sample encode the same CDR3. The CDR3: CASSPGVGDQPQHF. CDR3 bases: TGTGCCAGCTCACCAGGAGTAGGGGATCAGCCCCAGCATTTT. The gene calls are TRBV18 and TRBJ1-5; maybe TRBD1 (5 bases). The germline V gene has CDR1 KGHSH and CDR2 LQKENI. CDR3 length: 14 residues. Deletions cut 2 bases from V and 5 bases from J, with 10 bases between.

The V gene is TRBV6-5, the J gene TRBJ2-7, with D tentatively TRBD1 (5 bases). Germline values: CDR1 MNHEY, CDR2 SVGAGI. The length of the CDR3 is 14 residues. V lost 11 bases, J lost 6 bases, and 23 bases lay in between. The CDR3 nucleotides are TGTGCCGGCCTAAGCTACTCCCCAGGGTCCGAGCAGTACTTC. Residues: CAGLSYSPGSEQYF.

The chain joins TRBV5-8 to TRBJ1-5; no reliable D call. Deletions cut 1 base from V and 3 bases from J, with 8 bases between. The CDR3 sequence is 14 residues long. Germline V lookup: CDR1 SGHTS, CDR2 YDEGEE. CDR3 protein: CASSLYQANQPQHF. Here the CDR3 DNA reads TGTGCCAGCAGCTTGTATCAGGCCAATCAGCCCCAGCATTTT.

The chain has TRBV2 and TRBJ2-2; TRBD1 might be the D (7 bases). This CDR3 contains 15 residues. Germline values: CDR1 SNHLY, CDR2 FYNNEI. Between the trimmed V and J ends, which lost 3 bases and 2 bases, there was a span of 10 bases. CDR3: CASSEQGGNTGELFF. The CDR3 DNA follows: TGTGCCAGCAGTGAGCAGGGGGGTAACACCGGGGAGCTGTTTTTT.

This chain connects TRBV30 to TRBJ2-3, with 7 positions matching TRBD2. The CDR3 runs 15 residues. CDR1 is GTSNPN, CDR2 SVGIG, per germline (reference sequence). The V gene end was trimmed by 1 base and the J gene end by 2 bases; junction bases not matched to a gene: 6. This chain's CDR3 is CAWSGPSGTTDTQYF. The CDR3 region has the DNA TGTGCCTGGAGTGGCCCTAGCGGCACCACAGATACGCAGTATTTT.

The chain employs TRBV5-1 and TRBJ2-7; 11 nucleotides line up with TRBD1. The CDR3 has 16 residues. V lost 3 bases, J lost 6 bases, and 11 bases stayed unmatched. From germline, CDR1 is SGHRS and CDR2 YFSETQ. The CDR3 here is CASSSQGQGAGGEQYF. Written as DNA, the CDR3 is TGCGCCAGCAGCTCCCAAGGACAGGGGGCCGGGGGCGAGCAGTACTTC.

J is TRBJ2-7 and V is TRBV5-1, with D perhaps TRBD2 (5 bases). Germline assignment: CDR1 SGHRS and CDR2 YFSETQ. The CDR3 extends over 14 amino acids. V was shortened by 2 bases and J by 4 bases, with 13 bases between the two germline ends. The CDR3 DNA sequence: TGCGCCAGCAGCTTCCCCAGGCCGGGGTACGAGCAGTACTTC. Its translation: CASSFPRPGYEQYF.

The V and J genes are TRBV5-1 and TRBJ2-4; D is perhaps TRBD2 (5 bases). Germline CDR1 is SGHRS and CDR2 is YFSETQ. Trimming stripped 0 bases from V and 6 bases from J, with 13 bases between. The CDR3 consists of 15 residues. The CDR3 is CASSLATGNGNIQYF. The CDR3 DNA follows: TGCGCCAGCAGCTTGGCCACCGGGAATGGAAACATTCAGTACTTC.

The chain combines TRBV6-5 with TRBJ1-5; D is unresolved. Trimming took off 7 bases at V and 1 base at J, with 11 bases between the two ends. The CDR3 is 14 amino acids. Germline V gives CDR1 MNHEY, CDR2 SVGAGI. The CDR3 protein is CASNSGISNQPQHF. CDR3 bases: TGTGCCAGCAATTCCGGGATAAGCAATCAGCCCCAGCATTTT.

This chain joins TRBV10-1 and TRBJ2-5; the match to TRBD1 covers 8 bases. CDR1 is WNHNN, CDR2 SYGVQD, per germline (reference sequence). The CDR3 has 14 residues. Losses at the gene ends were 7 bases for V and 4 bases for J; bases not matched to a gene: 8. The CDR3 here is CASMGQGAGETQYF. As DNA, the CDR3 is TGCGCCAGCATGGGCCAGGGGGCTGGAGAGACCCAGTACTTC.

In this sample, this clone turned up a few times. This rearrangement joins TRBV5-1 to TRBJ2-3; no clear D. The CDR3 length is 15 residues. V lost 0 bases, J lost 0 bases, and 8 bases lay in between. Germline CDR1 and CDR2: SGHRS and YFSETQ. For the CDR3, the DNA is TGCGCCAGCAGCTTGGTGCTGGGGAGCACAGATACGCAGTATTTT. Translated: CASSLVLGSTDTQYF.

The chain has TRBV18 and TRBJ2-3; weak D call: TRBD2 (7 bases). Germline V gene lookup returns CDR1 KGHSH and CDR2 LQKENI. CDR3 size: 15 residues. V dropped 5 bases and J dropped 6 bases, with 18 bases sitting between them. The CDR3 DNA follows: TGTGCCAGCTCATCGAATTCGGGGGGCCTCGATACGCAGTATTTT. Amino acids: CASSSNSGGLDTQYF.

The V call is TRBV7-2, the J call TRBJ2-3; perhaps TRBD2 as D (5 bases). Deletions cut 4 bases from V and 13 bases from J, with 18 bases between. This CDR3 is built from 13 residues. Germline V CDR1 and CDR2: SGHTA, FQGNSA. In nucleotides, the CDR3 is TGTGCCAGCAGCTACTCCGAGGATCTAGCAGAGTATTTT. Translation: CASSYSEDLAEYF.

The chain is built from TRBV5-4 and TRBJ2-2; 8 bases line up with TRBD2. Trimming took 2 bases from V and 3 from J; bases not matched to a gene: 6. The V gene's germline CDR1 is SGHNT and CDR2 YYREEE (reference sequence). The CDR3 has 16 residues. CDR3 in DNA: TGTGCCAGCAGCTTACAAGCGGGGGTGGACACCGGGGAGCTGTTTTTT. Its translation is CASSLQAGVDTGELFF.

A note on this clone: This CDR3 is also generated by other DNA sequences in the sample. The chain uses TRBV5-1 and TRBJ2-1; 7 bases are a match to TRBD2. The junction had 1 base not matched to a gene; V was cut back by 0 bases and J by 4 bases. Germline V gene data show CDR1 as SGHRS and CDR2 as YFSETQ. There are 14 residues in the CDR3. The CDR3 sequence is CASSLGTSYNEQFF. In DNA, the CDR3 is TGCGCCAGCAGCTTGGGGACTAGTTACAATGAGCAGTTCTTC.

The genes are TRBV5-6 and TRBJ1-2; no firm D call. The germline CDR1 and CDR2 sequences are SGHDT and YYEEEE. The V and J ends lost 4 bases and 2 bases respectively, with 12 bases between them. This CDR3 region has 14 residues. In nucleotides, the CDR3 is TGTGCCAGCAGCACCTACGGGGAAAACTATGGCTACACCTTC. Amino acid sequence: CASSTYGENYGYTF.

The rearrangement joins TRBV30 to TRBJ2-7; 12 bases line up with TRBD2. Losses at the gene ends were 2 bases for V and 2 bases for J; bases not matched to a gene: 4. This CDR3 is 15 amino acids long. Germline V CDR1 and CDR2: GTSNPN, SVGIG (reference sequence). CDR3 loop: CAWSTRTSGAYEQYF. As DNA, the CDR3 is TGTGCCTGGAGTACCAGGACTAGCGGGGCCTACGAGCAGTACTTC.

This rearrangement joins TRBV6-5 to TRBJ2-7; 7 positions match TRBD2. Germline assignment: CDR1 MNHEY and CDR2 SVGAGI. The CDR3 length is 15 residues. Unmatched junction bases numbered 5, after V lost 0 bases and J lost 3 bases. Here the CDR3 DNA reads TGTGCCAGCAGTTACTCAGGGGAGGGGCTCTACGAGCAGTACTTC. Its protein product is CASSYSGEGLYEQYF.

This chain connects TRBV30 to TRBJ2-3; D perhaps matches TRBD2 (6 bases). The CDR3 consists of 12 residues. Trimming took 6 bases from V and 1 from J, leaving 8 bases between them. Germline V gene data show CDR1 as GTSNPN and CDR2 as SVGIG (reference sequence). CDR3 residues: CACVAGTDTQYF. The CDR3 nucleotides read TGTGCCTGCGTAGCGGGCACAGATACGCAGTATTTT.

Points on this clone: Other DNA sequences in the sample encode the same CDR3. V and J are TRBV18 and TRBJ2-7; D may match TRBD1 or TRBD2 (6 bases each). V lost 6 bases and J lost 2, with 14 bases in between. The CDR3 runs to 14 residues. Germline-derived CDR1 and CDR2 are KGHSH and LQKENI. For the CDR3, the DNA is TGTGCCAGCTCCCCTCAGGGGAGGACCTACGAGCAGTACTTC. Its protein is CASSPQGRTYEQYF.

The chain carries TRBV28 and TRBJ1-2; 8 positions agree with TRBD1. Trimming removed 3 bases from V and 4 bases from J; junction bases left unmatched: 7. CDR1 is MDHEN, CDR2 SYDVKM, per germline. The CDR3 extends over 15 amino acids. CDR3 DNA sequence: TGTGCCAGCAGTTTTCCCCCAGGGGGCGTCTATGGCTACACCTTC. It is translated as CASSFPPGGVYGYTF.

As for this clone: This sequence may be a read error, since a much larger clone differs from it by one base. Other DNA variants within this sample encode the same CDR3. The chain uses TRBV5-1 and TRBJ1-5; the match to TRBD1 covers 7 bases. Trimming took 1 base from V and 3 from J; bases not matched to a gene: 1. Germline assignment: CDR1 SGHRS and CDR2 YFSETQ. CDR3 length equals 14 residues. For the CDR3, the DNA is TGCGCCAGCAGCTTGACAGGGGACAATCAGCCCCAGCATTTT. It codes for CASSLTGDNQPQHF.